The rows below give T cell receptor beta chains drawn from one sample of a study of blood T cell repertoires in COVID-19. Generated by immunoSEQ multiplex PCR, the TCRdb table keeps only in-frame clones and is missing some. This table holds 160,000 or so clones, approximately 91% found once. Sample: peripheral blood. The receptor source for this set is an older woman with acute or convalescent COVID-19. The CDR3 runs from the conserved cysteine through the conserved F or W. D genes are given only for firm matches. Expanded clones get a size class; other rows say once, few or many, or leave the size out.

size	V	D	J	CDR3	DNA
NA	TRBV30	TRBD1	TRBJ1-1	CAWMAGTAMLKNTEAFF	TGTGCCTGGATGGCCGGGACAGCGATGCTGAAAAACACTGAAGCTTTCTTT
NA	TRBV7-2	NA	TRBJ1-2	CASSSRVGWGYTF	TGTGCCAGCAGCTCGAGGGTGGGATGGGGCTACACCTTC
NA	TRBV7-2	NA	TRBJ1-1	CASSAQVQNTEAFF	TGTGCCAGCAGCGCACAGGTTCAGAACACTGAAGCTTTCTTT
NA	TRBV6-1	TRBD1	TRBJ1-5	CASGDRQGVSNQPQHF	TGTGCCAGCGGTGACCGACAGGGGGTAAGCAATCAGCCCCAGCATTTT
few	TRBV5-1	TRBD1	TRBJ2-4	CASSPEGTGGVMGNIQYF	TGCGCCAGCAGTCCTGAAGGGACAGGGGGCGTTATGGGAAACATTCAGTACTTC
NA	TRBV28	NA	TRBJ1-2	CASSRVRGANYGYTF	TGTGCCAGCAGTCGTGTCCGTGGAGCTAACTATGGCTACACTTTC
NA	TRBV4-3	TRBD1	TRBJ1-2	CASSHLGQGYGYTF	TGCGCCAGCAGCCACCTCGGACAGGGCTATGGCTACACCTTC
NA	TRBV19	TRBD1	TRBJ1-2	CASSPIEGANYGYTF	TGTGCCAGTAGCCCGATTGAGGGGGCCAACTATGGCTACACCTTC
NA	TRBV19	NA	TRBJ2-7	CASSIDPDSPSYEQYF	TGTGCCAGTAGTATAGATCCCGACAGCCCCTCCTACGAGCAGTACTTC
NA	TRBV6-5	TRBD1	TRBJ1-6	CASSYAGQGFRSPLHF	TGTGCCAGCAGTTACGCGGGACAGGGGTTTCGTTCACCCCTCCACTTT
NA	TRBV19	NA	TRBJ1-1	CASSNPGGVNTEAFF	TGTGCCAGTAGCAACCCGGGGGGGGTGAACACTGAAGCTTTCTTT
NA	TRBV9	TRBD1	TRBJ1-5	CASSAGTAGNQPQHF	TGTGCCAGCAGCGCAGGGACAGCCGGCAATCAGCCCCAGCATTTT
NA	TRBV6-4	TRBD1	TRBJ1-6	CASYCRGLNISPLHF	TGTGCCAGCTACTGCAGGGGGCTAAATATTTCACCCCTCCACTTT
NA	TRBV10-1	NA	TRBJ2-1	CASSEPNGGTFF	TGCGCCAGCAGTGAGCCAAACGGGGGTACGTTCTTC
NA	TRBV3-1/TRBV3-2	TRBD2	TRBJ2-1	CASSHVRGGLNEQFF	TGTGCCAGCAGCCATGTCCGGGGGGGCTTGAATGAGCAGTTCTTC
NA	TRBV9	TRBD1	TRBJ1-2	CASSVGDSYYGYTF	TGTGCCAGCAGCGTCGGGGACAGTTACTATGGCTACACCTTC
NA	TRBV7-2	NA	TRBJ2-4	CASSSDPEGNIQYF	TGTGCCAGCAGCTCCGATCCGGAGGGGAACATTCAGTACTTC
NA	TRBV6-2/TRBV6-3	TRBD2	TRBJ2-5	CASSLPGGVQETQYF	TGTGCCAGCAGCCTACCGGGGGGGGTCCAAGAGACCCAGTACTTC
once	TRBV18	NA	TRBJ1-3	CASSPGRAAGNTIYF	TGTGCCAGCTCACCAGGCAGGGCGGCTGGAAACACCATATATTTT
NA	TRBV19	NA	TRBJ1-2	CASRRAQGASYGYTF	TGTGCCAGTAGAAGGGCGCAGGGCGCCTCCTATGGCTACACCTTC
NA	TRBV29-1	NA	TRBJ1-4	CSVEDLRARREKLFF	TGCAGCGTTGAAGATCTGAGGGCGAGACGGGAAAAACTGTTTTTT
NA	TRBV4-2	TRBD2	TRBJ2-3	CASSQLAGGPFTDTQYF	TGTGCCAGCAGCCAGCTAGCGGGGGGGCCTTTCACAGATACGCAGTATTTT
medium-sized	TRBV5-5	NA	TRBJ2-4	CASSNLRVPKYF	TGTGCCAGCAGCAACCTTCGGGTCCCTAAGTACTTC
few	TRBV3-1/TRBV3-2	TRBD1	TRBJ2-7	CASSIPGGNAYEQYF	TGTGCCAGCAGCATCCCAGGGGGCAATGCCTACGAGCAGTACTTC
NA	TRBV28	NA	TRBJ2-5	CASSVKETQYF	TGTGCCAGCAGTGTTAAAGAGACCCAGTACTTC
NA	TRBV6-4	TRBD1	TRBJ1-4	CASSRDRDEKLFF	TGTGCCAGCAGCCGGGACAGGGATGAAAAACTGTTTTTT
NA	TRBV5-5	TRBD2	TRBJ2-3	CASSWSGGTDTQYF	TGTGCCAGCAGCTGGAGCGGGGGCACAGATACGCAGTATTTT
NA	TRBV6-5	NA	TRBJ1-1	CASSYEGVLRDTEAFF	TGTGCCAGCAGTTACGAGGGGGTGCTGAGGGACACTGAAGCTTTCTTT
NA	TRBV10-3	NA	TRBJ1-5	CATRQSNQPQHF	TGTGCCACCCGTCAGAGCAATCAGCCCCAGCATTTT
NA	TRBV29-1	NA	TRBJ1-2	CSGARGRGYTF	TGCAGCGGAGCACGGGGTCGGGGCTACACCTTC
NA	TRBV19	NA	TRBJ1-3	CASSPPAGAGNTIYF	TGTGCCAGTAGTCCGCCGGCGGGGGCTGGAAACACCATATATTTT
NA	TRBV6-2/TRBV6-3	NA	TRBJ1-2	CASSYSPTPGYTF	TGTGCCAGCAGTTACTCCCCCACTCCTGGCTACACCTTC
NA	TRBV10-3	NA	TRBJ2-1	CAISALQEGYNEQFF	TGTGCCATCAGTGCACTACAGGAAGGGTACAATGAGCAGTTCTTC
NA	TRBV7-2	TRBD1	TRBJ1-1	CASSQTGAPSVAFF	TGTGCCAGCAGCCAAACAGGGGCTCCCAGTGTAGCTTTCTTT
NA	TRBV7-6	NA	TRBJ1-3	CASSFGLQGTGNTIYF	TGTGCCAGCAGCTTCGGCCTCCAGGGGACTGGAAACACCATATATTTT
NA	TRBV7-2	TRBD2	TRBJ2-1	CASSFGGGSYNEQFF	TGTGCCAGCAGCTTTGGGGGGGGCTCCTACAATGAGCAGTTCTTC
once	TRBV6-4	TRBD2	TRBJ2-3	CASSASGGPREDTQYF	TGTGCCAGCAGTGCTAGCGGGGGGCCTCGAGAAGATACGCAGTATTTT
few	TRBV18	TRBD1	TRBJ2-1	CASSLHRDRGGNEQFF	TGTGCCAGCTCACTACACCGGGACAGGGGTGGCAATGAGCAGTTCTTC
NA	TRBV7-2	NA	TRBJ2-1	CASSLEVGLGPLEQFF	TGTGCCAGCAGCTTAGAAGTGGGACTGGGGCCTCTTGAGCAGTTCTTC
NA	TRBV6-2/TRBV6-3	TRBD2	TRBJ2-2	CASSRSGGKNTGELFF	TGTGCCAGCAGTAGAAGCGGGGGGAAGAACACCGGGGAGCTGTTTTTT
NA	TRBV7-9	NA	TRBJ2-3	CASSFPATGIADTQYF	TGTGCCAGCAGCTTCCCGGCTACCGGGATCGCAGATACGCAGTATTTT
once	TRBV4-1	TRBD2	TRBJ2-2	CASSLWSGRSGTGELFF	TGCGCCAGCAGCCTCTGGAGCGGGAGGAGTGGCACCGGGGAGCTGTTTTTT
NA	TRBV9	NA	TRBJ1-1	CASRPPGGWAFF	TGTGCCAGCAGGCCCCCCGGGGGGTGGGCTTTCTTT
NA	TRBV7-3	TRBD1	TRBJ2-7	CASSVQGRIDEQYF	TGTGCCAGCAGCGTACAGGGGCGCATCGACGAGCAGTACTTC
once	TRBV19	NA	TRBJ2-5	CASSIGLLAGQETQYF	TGTGCCAGTAGTATCGGTTTGTTGGCAGGGCAAGAGACCCAGTACTTC
once	TRBV28	NA	TRBJ1-1	CASRGDAGTEAFF	TGTGCCAGCAGAGGAGATGCGGGCACTGAAGCTTTCTTT
NA	TRBV11-2	NA	TRBJ1-3	CASSLWTGSSGNTIYF	TGTGCCAGCAGCTTATGGACTGGGAGCTCTGGAAACACCATATATTTT
NA	TRBV11-2	NA	TRBJ2-5	CASSLKPQETQYF	TGTGCCAGCAGCTTAAAACCACAGGAGACCCAGTACTTC
NA	TRBV9	TRBD2	TRBJ2-5	CASSAGLAGENFRETQYF	TGTGCCAGCAGCGCAGGACTAGCGGGGGAGAACTTCCGGGAGACCCAGTACTTC
NA	TRBV5-1	TRBD1	TRBJ1-5	CASSLATSARGREGSNQPQHF	TGCGCCAGCAGCTTGGCCACTTCTGCTAGGGGGCGCGAGGGCAGCAATCAGCCCCAGCATTTT
NA	TRBV18	NA	TRBJ2-5	CASSPQGAETQYF	TGTGCCAGCTCACCACAAGGGGCAGAGACCCAGTACTTC
NA	TRBV29-1	NA	TRBJ1-1	CSVDHPSMNTEAFF	TGCAGCGTTGACCATCCTAGCATGAACACTGAAGCTTTCTTT
NA	TRBV7-8	TRBD1	TRBJ2-3	CASSSYPGQVYDTQYF	TGTGCCAGCAGCTCGTACCCGGGACAGGTGTATGATACGCAGTATTTT
NA	TRBV6-5	TRBD2	TRBJ2-1	CASSFGLEYNEQFF	TGTGCCAGCAGTTTCGGACTAGAGTACAATGAGCAGTTCTTC
NA	TRBV7-2	TRBD1	TRBJ2-1	CASSSDRATYNEQFF	TGTGCCAGCAGCAGTGACAGGGCTACTTACAATGAGCAGTTCTTC
NA	TRBV4-1	NA	TRBJ1-1	CASSPDITGVNTEAFF	TGCGCCAGCAGCCCCGATATCACGGGGGTGAACACTGAAGCTTTCTTT
NA	TRBV5-1	TRBD1	TRBJ2-2	CASSYGAGTGGSGELFF	TGCGCCAGCAGCTATGGGGCCGGGACAGGGGGCTCCGGGGAGCTGTTTTTT